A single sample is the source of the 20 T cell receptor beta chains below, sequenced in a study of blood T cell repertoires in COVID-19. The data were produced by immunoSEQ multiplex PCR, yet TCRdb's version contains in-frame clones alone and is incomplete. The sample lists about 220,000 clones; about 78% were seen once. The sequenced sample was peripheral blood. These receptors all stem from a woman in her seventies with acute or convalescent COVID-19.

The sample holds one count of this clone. The CDR3 loop reads CASSASTGGRFVRGRGYTF. The CDR3, as DNA: TGTGCCAGCAGTGCGTCCACCGGGGGTCGATTCGTCAGGGGGAGAGGCTACACCTTC. This chain connects TRBV6-1 to TRBJ1-2; 7 nucleotides line up with TRBD1. This CDR3 has 19 amino acids. Germline V gene sequence: CDR1 MNHNS, CDR2 SASEGT. The junction had 25 bases not matched to a gene; V was cut back by 4 bases and J by 8 bases.

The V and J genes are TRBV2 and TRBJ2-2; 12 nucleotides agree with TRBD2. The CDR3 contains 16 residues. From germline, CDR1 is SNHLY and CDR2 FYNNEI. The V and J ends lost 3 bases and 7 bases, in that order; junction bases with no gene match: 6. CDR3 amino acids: CASSESSGGAGGELFF. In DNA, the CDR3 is TGTGCCAGCAGTGAGTCTAGCGGGGGGGCCGGCGGGGAGCTGTTTTTT.

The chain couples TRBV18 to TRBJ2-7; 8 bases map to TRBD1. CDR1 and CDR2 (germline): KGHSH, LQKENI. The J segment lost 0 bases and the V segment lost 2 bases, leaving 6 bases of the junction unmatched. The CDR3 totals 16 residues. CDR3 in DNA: TGTGCCAGCTCACCATTGACAGGGGCCCCCTCCTACGAGCAGTACTTC. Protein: CASSPLTGAPSYEQYF.

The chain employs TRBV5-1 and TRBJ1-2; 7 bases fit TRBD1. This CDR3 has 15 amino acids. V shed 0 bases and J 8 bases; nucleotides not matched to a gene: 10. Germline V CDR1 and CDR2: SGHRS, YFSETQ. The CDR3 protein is CASSLAALTGTGYTF. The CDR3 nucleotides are TGCGCCAGCAGCTTGGCCGCCTTGACAGGGACCGGCTACACCTTC.

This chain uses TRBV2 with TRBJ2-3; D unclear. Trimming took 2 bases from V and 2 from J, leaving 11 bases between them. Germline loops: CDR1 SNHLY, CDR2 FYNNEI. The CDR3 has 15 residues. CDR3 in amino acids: CASSEPGATTDTQYF. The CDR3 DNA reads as TGTGCCAGCAGTGAACCTGGAGCTACCACAGATACGCAGTATTTT.

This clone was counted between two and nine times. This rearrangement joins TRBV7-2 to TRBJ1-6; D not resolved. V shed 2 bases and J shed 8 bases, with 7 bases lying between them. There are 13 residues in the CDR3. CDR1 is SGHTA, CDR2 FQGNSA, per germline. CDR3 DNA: TGTGCCAGCAGCTTAAACGGGTATTCACCCCTCCACTTT. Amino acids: CASSLNGYSPLHF.

In DNA form, the CDR3 reads TGTGCCAGCAGTGAAGGGACAGGGGTTAATGAAAAACTGTTTTTT. As protein: CASSEGTGVNEKLFF. This chain connects TRBV6-1 to TRBJ1-4, with 9 positions matching TRBD1. The V segment lost 1 base and the J segment 4 bases; nucleotides outside the gene matches: 1. Germline CDR1 and CDR2: MNHNS and SASEGT. The CDR3 runs to 15 residues.

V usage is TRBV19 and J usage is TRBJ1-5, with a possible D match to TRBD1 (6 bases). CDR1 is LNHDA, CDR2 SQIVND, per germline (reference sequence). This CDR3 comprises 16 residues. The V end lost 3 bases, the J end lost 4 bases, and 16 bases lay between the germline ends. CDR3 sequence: CASSIPVGARNQPQHF. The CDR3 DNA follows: TGTGCCAGTAGTATCCCCGTGGGGGCAAGGAATCAGCCCCAGCATTTT.

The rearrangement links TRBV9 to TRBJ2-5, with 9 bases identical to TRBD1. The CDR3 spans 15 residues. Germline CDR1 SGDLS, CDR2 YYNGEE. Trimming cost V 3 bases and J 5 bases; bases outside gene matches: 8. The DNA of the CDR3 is TGTGCCAGCAGCGCACGGGACAGGGCGGGGGAGACCCAGTACTTC. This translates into CASSARDRAGETQYF.

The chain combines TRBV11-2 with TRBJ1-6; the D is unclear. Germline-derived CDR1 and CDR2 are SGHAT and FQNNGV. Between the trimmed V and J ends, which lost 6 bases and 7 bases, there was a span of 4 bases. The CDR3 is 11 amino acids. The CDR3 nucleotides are TGTGCCAGCAGGGCAAATTCACCCCTCCACTTT. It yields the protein CASRANSPLHF.

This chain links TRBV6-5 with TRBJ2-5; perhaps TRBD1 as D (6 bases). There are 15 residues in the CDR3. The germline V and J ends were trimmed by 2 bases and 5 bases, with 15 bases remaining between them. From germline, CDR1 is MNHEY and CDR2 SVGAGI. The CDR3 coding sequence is TGTGCCAGCAGTTACGAGGCAACAGGGCCCGAGACCCAGTACTTC. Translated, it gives CASSYEATGPETQYF.

The CDR3 sequence: CAWSLSGANVLTF. Written as DNA, the CDR3 is TGTGCCTGGAGCTTGTCTGGGGCCAACGTCCTGACTTTC. The rearrangement uses TRBV30 and TRBJ2-6, with unresolved D. From germline, CDR1 is GTSNPN and CDR2 SVGIG (reference sequence). The length of the CDR3 is 13 residues. Trimming cost V 3 bases and J 1 base, with 4 bases left between them.

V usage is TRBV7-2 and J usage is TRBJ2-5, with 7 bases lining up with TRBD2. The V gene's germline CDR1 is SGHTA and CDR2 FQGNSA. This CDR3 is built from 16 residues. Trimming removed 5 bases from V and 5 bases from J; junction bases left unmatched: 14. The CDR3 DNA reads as TGTGCCAGCAGCCCGAGCGGGGCCCGGGGGAGTGAGACCCAGTACTTC. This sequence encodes CASSPSGARGSETQYF.

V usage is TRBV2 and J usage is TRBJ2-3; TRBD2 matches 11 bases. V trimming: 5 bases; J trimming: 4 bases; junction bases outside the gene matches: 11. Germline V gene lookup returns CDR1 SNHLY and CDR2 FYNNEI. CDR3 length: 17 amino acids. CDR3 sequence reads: CASSPGLAGGYADTQYF. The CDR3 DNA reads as TGTGCCAGCAGTCCGGGCCTAGCGGGGGGTTATGCAGATACGCAGTATTTT.

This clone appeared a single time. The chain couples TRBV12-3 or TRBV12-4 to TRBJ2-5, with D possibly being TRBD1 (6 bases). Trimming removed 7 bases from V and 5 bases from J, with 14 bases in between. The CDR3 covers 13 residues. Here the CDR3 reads CASTSGARETQYF. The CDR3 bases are TGTGCCAGCACCTCAGGGGCGAGGGAGACCCAGTACTTC.

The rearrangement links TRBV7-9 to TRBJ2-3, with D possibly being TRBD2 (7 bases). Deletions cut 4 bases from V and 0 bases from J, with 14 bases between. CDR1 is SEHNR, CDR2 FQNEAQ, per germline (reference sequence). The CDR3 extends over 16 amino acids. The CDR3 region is CASSSWGRGSTDTQYF. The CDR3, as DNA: TGTGCCAGCAGCTCCTGGGGGCGGGGGAGCACAGATACGCAGTATTTT.

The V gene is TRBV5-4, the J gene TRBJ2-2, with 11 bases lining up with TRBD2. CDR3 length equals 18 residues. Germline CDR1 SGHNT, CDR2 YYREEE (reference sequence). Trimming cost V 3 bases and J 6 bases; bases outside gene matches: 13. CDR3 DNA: TGTGCCAGCAGCTCTGGGACTAGCGGTCCCAACATCCCCGGGGAGCTGTTTTTT. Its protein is CASSSGTSGPNIPGELFF.

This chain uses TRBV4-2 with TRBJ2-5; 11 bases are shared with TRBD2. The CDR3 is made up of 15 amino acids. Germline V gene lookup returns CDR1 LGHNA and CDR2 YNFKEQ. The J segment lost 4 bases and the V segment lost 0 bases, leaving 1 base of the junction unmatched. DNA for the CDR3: TGTGCCAGCAGCCAAGAGCTAGCGGGGGGAGAGACCCAGTACTTC. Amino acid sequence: CASSQELAGGETQYF.

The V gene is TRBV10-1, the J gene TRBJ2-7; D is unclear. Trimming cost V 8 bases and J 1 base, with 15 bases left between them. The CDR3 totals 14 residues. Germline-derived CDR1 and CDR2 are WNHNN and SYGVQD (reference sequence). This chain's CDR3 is CASLRIVLSYEQYV. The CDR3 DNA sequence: TGCGCCAGCCTACGCATCGTACTGTCCTACGAGCAGTACGTC.

The CDR3 region is CASSGVPTGELFF. CDR3 bases: TGCGCCAGCTCCGGTGTACCGACCGGGGAGCTGTTTTTT. The rearrangement uses TRBV5-1 and TRBJ2-2, with no clear D. Germline-derived CDR1 and CDR2 are SGHRS and YFSETQ. CDR3 length: 13 amino acids. Trimming took 7 bases from V and 5 from J, leaving 12 bases between them.